Listed below are T cell receptor beta chains from one sample, sequenced in a study of Ad26.COV2.S vaccination and SARS-CoV-2 variants. Method: immunoSEQ multiplex PCR; TCRdb's copy keeps in-frame clones and lacks some. The sample records approximately 280,000 clones, about 90% being singletons. This specimen was peripheral blood, taken in a trial of Ad26.COV2.S vaccine versus placebo. All receptors derive from a person between 18 and 59 years old who received the Ad26.COV2.S COVID-19 vaccine or a placebo. CDR3s include the opening cysteine and the closing phenylalanine or tryptophan. A D gene is named only where the DNA matches it firmly. Some rows mark clone size as missing; the rest say once, few, many or name a class of expanded clone.

size: -; length: 16; V: TRBV7-2; D: TRBD1; J: TRBJ1-3; CDR3: CASSERTGDSGNTIYF; DNA: TGTGCCAGCAGCGAAAGGACAGGGGATTCTGGAAACACCATATATTTT
size: -; length: 16; V: TRBV27; D: TRBD1; J: TRBJ1-6; CDR3: CASSFQGAPRNSPLHF; DNA: TGTGCCAGCAGCTTCCAGGGGGCGCCGAGAAATTCACCCCTCCACTTT
size: -; length: 14; V: TRBV10-3; D: -; J: TRBJ2-7; CDR3: CAISEGAAAYEQYF; DNA: TGTGCCATCAGTGAGGGGGCAGCGGCATACGAGCAGTACTTC
size: -; length: 15; V: TRBV7-2; D: TRBD2; J: TRBJ2-2; CDR3: CASRPTSGSTGELFF; DNA: TGTGCCAGCAGACCAACTAGCGGGAGCACCGGGGAGCTGTTTTTT
size: -; length: 16; V: TRBV5-1; D: -; J: TRBJ2-5; CDR3: CASSLAAGGIIETQYF; DNA: TGCGCCAGCAGCTTGGCCGCGGGCGGGATTATAGAGACCCAGTACTTC
size: -; length: 14; V: TRBV5-1; D: -; J: TRBJ1-4; CDR3: CASSDYTGSEKLFF; DNA: TGCGCCAGCAGCGACTACACGGGGAGTGAAAAACTGTTTTTT
size: few; length: 18; V: TRBV28; D: TRBD1; J: TRBJ2-5; CDR3: CASSLRVLRTGLQETQYF; DNA: TGTGCCAGCAGTTTAAGAGTTTTGAGGACAGGGCTTCAAGAGACCCAGTACTTC
size: -; length: 16; V: TRBV5-4; D: -; J: TRBJ1-3; CDR3: CASSYTGLISGNTIYF; DNA: TGTGCCAGCAGCTATACTGGACTGATCTCTGGAAACACCATATATTTT
size: -; length: 14; V: TRBV19; D: TRBD2; J: TRBJ2-7; CDR3: CASSRWSGMYEQYF; DNA: TGTGCCAGTAGTAGGTGGAGCGGGATGTACGAGCAGTACTTC
size: -; length: 15; V: TRBV18; D: -; J: TRBJ2-2; CDR3: CASSPPGGRTGELFF; DNA: TGTGCCAGCTCACCACCGGGGGGGCGCACCGGGGAGCTGTTTTTT
size: -; length: 15; V: TRBV4-1; D: -; J: TRBJ1-1; CDR3: CASSRSGTMNTEAFF; DNA: TGCGCCAGCAGCCGATCCGGGACAATGAACACTGAAGCTTTCTTT
size: -; length: 15; V: TRBV7-7; D: -; J: TRBJ2-3; CDR3: CASSPAGGPTDTQYF; DNA: TGTGCCAGCAGCCCCGCCGGAGGCCCCACAGATACGCAGTATTTT
size: -; length: 16; V: TRBV28; D: -; J: TRBJ2-1; CDR3: CASRTLRDPIYNEQFF; DNA: TGTGCCAGCAGAACCCTCCGGGACCCAATCTACAATGAGCAGTTCTTC
size: -; length: 15; V: TRBV19; D: -; J: TRBJ1-5; CDR3: CASSIGGGSNQPQHF; DNA: TGTGCCAGTAGTATAGGGGGGGGTAGCAATCAGCCCCAGCATTTT
size: -; length: 16; V: TRBV7-2; D: TRBD2; J: TRBJ2-2; CDR3: CASSPRTSGSGGELFF; DNA: TGTGCCAGCAGCCCCCGGACTAGCGGGAGTGGGGGGGAGCTGTTTTTT
size: once; length: 12; V: TRBV28; D: TRBD1; J: TRBJ1-2; CDR3: CASSGQGYGYTF; DNA: TGTGCCAGCAGTGGACAGGGTTATGGCTACACCTTC
size: once; length: 14; V: TRBV20-1; D: TRBD1; J: TRBJ2-3; CDR3: CSASRDRGTDTQYF; DNA: TGCAGTGCTAGTCGGGACAGGGGCACAGATACGCAGTATTTT
size: -; length: 12; V: TRBV6-2/TRBV6-3; D: -; J: TRBJ1-2; CDR3: CASSYQNYGYTF; DNA: TGTGCCAGCAGTTACCAGAACTATGGCTACACCTTC
size: few; length: 20; V: TRBV6-2/TRBV6-3; D: -; J: TRBJ1-2; CDR3: CASSYSRGRGTNPANYGYTF; DNA: TGTGCCAGCAGTTACTCGAGAGGTCGAGGTACGAACCCTGCTAACTATGGCTACACCTTC
size: -; length: 14; V: TRBV6-5; D: -; J: TRBJ2-7; CDR3: CASRVGTHGYEQYF; DNA: TGTGCCAGCAGAGTCGGGACCCATGGGTACGAGCAGTACTTC
size: -; length: 17; V: TRBV11-3; D: -; J: TRBJ2-3; CDR3: CASSRGLFRGGTDTQYF; DNA: TGTGCCAGCAGCCGCGGACTGTTTCGGGGCGGCACAGATACGCAGTATTTT
size: -; length: 13; V: TRBV11-2; D: -; J: TRBJ1-5; CDR3: CASSLDMNQPQHF; DNA: TGTGCCAGCAGCTTAGATATGAATCAGCCCCAGCATTTT
size: few; length: 16; V: TRBV12-5; D: -; J: TRBJ2-7; CDR3: CASGLTVSTGFYEQYF; DNA: TGTGCTAGTGGTTTGACGGTTTCGACAGGTTTCTACGAGCAGTACTTC
size: once; length: 16; V: TRBV28; D: TRBD1; J: TRBJ2-1; CDR3: CASSSWTGPKGNEQFF; DNA: TGTGCCAGCAGCTCATGGACAGGGCCCAAGGGGAATGAGCAGTTCTTC
size: once; length: 15; V: TRBV9; D: TRBD1; J: TRBJ2-1; CDR3: CASSVGTGGYNEQFF; DNA: TGTGCCAGCAGCGTAGGGACAGGGGGCTACAATGAGCAGTTCTTC
size: -; length: 16; V: TRBV12-5; D: TRBD1; J: TRBJ1-1; CDR3: CASGQYRGPMNTEAFF; DNA: TGTGCTAGTGGACAATACAGGGGGCCCATGAACACTGAAGCTTTCTTT
size: -; length: 14; V: TRBV9; D: -; J: TRBJ2-1; CDR3: CASSRWGAKGEQFF; DNA: TGTGCCAGCAGCCGCTGGGGGGCTAAAGGAGAGCAGTTCTTC
size: -; length: 14; V: TRBV5-6; D: -; J: TRBJ1-5; CDR3: CASSLSYSNQPQHF; DNA: TGTGCCAGCAGCTTAAGTTATAGCAATCAGCCCCAGCATTTT
size: -; length: 15; V: TRBV5-5; D: -; J: TRBJ1-6; CDR3: CASSLAGPYNSPLHF; DNA: TGTGCCAGCAGCTTGGCAGGGCCCTATAATTCACCCCTCCACTTT
size: -; length: 12; V: TRBV19; D: -; J: TRBJ2-2; CDR3: CASSMDTGELFF; DNA: TGTGCCAGTAGTATGGACACCGGGGAGCTGTTTTTT
size: -; length: 14; V: TRBV5-1; D: -; J: TRBJ2-7; CDR3: CASSGTTAAYEQYF; DNA: TGCGCCAGCAGCGGGACGACAGCGGCCTACGAGCAGTACTTC
size: -; length: 16; V: TRBV30; D: -; J: TRBJ1-6; CDR3: CAWSLPGGRGNSPLHF; DNA: TGTGCCTGGAGCCTCCCGGGGGGGCGAGGTAATTCACCCCTCCACTTT
size: -; length: 13; V: TRBV2; D: -; J: TRBJ2-5; CDR3: CASNGDLRETQYF; DNA: TGTGCCAGCAACGGGGACCTAAGGGAGACCCAGTACTTC
size: -; length: 15; V: TRBV25-1; D: -; J: TRBJ2-1; CDR3: CASSEPGSSYNEQFF; DNA: TGTGCCAGCAGTGAGCCGGGGAGCTCCTACAATGAGCAGTTCTTC
size: -; length: 13; V: TRBV29-1; D: TRBD1; J: TRBJ1-1; CDR3: CSAPDRATTEAFF; DNA: TGCAGCGCACCGGACAGGGCGACCACTGAAGCTTTCTTT
size: -; length: 15; V: TRBV11-1; D: TRBD1; J: TRBJ2-6; CDR3: CASRRQGSGANVLTF; DNA: TGTGCCAGCAGGCGACAGGGATCCGGGGCCAACGTCCTGACTTTC
size: once; length: 15; V: TRBV27; D: -; J: TRBJ1-5; CDR3: CASSPTRGSNQPQHF; DNA: TGTGCCAGCAGCCCGACCCGGGGGTCCAATCAGCCCCAGCATTTT
size: once; length: 16; V: TRBV5-6; D: -; J: TRBJ2-5; CDR3: CASSLKPALTQETQYF; DNA: TGTGCCAGCAGCTTGAAACCGGCACTAACTCAAGAGACCCAGTACTTC
size: medium-sized; length: 15; V: TRBV6-5; D: TRBD1; J: TRBJ2-3; CDR3: CASSNDRDLTDTQYF; DNA: TGTGCCAGCAGTAACGACAGGGATCTCACAGATACGCAGTATTTT
size: -; length: 12; V: TRBV5-6; D: -; J: TRBJ2-1; CDR3: CASSLEGFEQFF; DNA: TGTGCCAGCAGCTTGGAGGGTTTTGAGCAGTTCTTC
size: few; length: 16; V: TRBV6-5; D: -; J: TRBJ1-6; CDR3: CASSYPPQPYNSPLHF; DNA: TGTGCCAGCAGTTACCCCCCGCAACCCTATAATTCACCCCTCCACTTT